This T cell receptor beta chain was captured in a study of monozygotic twins with inflammatory bowel disease. CDR1 is SGHRS, CDR2 YFSETQ, per germline. The CDR3 has 15 amino acids. TCRdb reanalyzed the 5' RACE reads, giving one entry per CDR3 protein sequence and no DNA. The sample holds 200,000 to 250,000 distinct CDR3 sequences. The TCR sequence derives from a human donor with ulcerative colitis or Crohn's disease, or a healthy co-twin of an affected twin (not recorded which). The sequenced sample consisted of blood. V is TRBV5-1 and J is TRBJ2-3; there is no DNA to check the TCRdb D call of TRBD2. The CDR3 sequence: CASSLASGGADTQYF.